A single sample gave rise to the 22 T cell receptor beta chains below, sequenced in a study of blood T cell repertoires in COVID-19. Assay used: immunoSEQ multiplex PCR; TCRdb lists only in-frame clones, some missing. There are about 73,000 clones in the sample; about 79% occur only once, and around 3.9% lies in the top ten. Material: peripheral blood. These receptor sequences come from a woman aged 60-75 years with acute or convalescent COVID-19.

The chain has TRBV10-2 and TRBJ1-2; a possible D gene is TRBD1 (5 bases). This CDR3 contains 16 residues. Germline CDR1 reads WSHSY; CDR2 reads SAAADI. V was pared by 0 bases and J by 2 bases, with 13 bases between. The CDR3 region is CASSESSKGLNYGYTF. CDR3 DNA: TGCGCCAGCAGTGAGTCGTCGAAGGGGCTAAACTATGGCTACACCTTC.

The chain employs TRBV5-1 and TRBJ1-1; D is unresolved. The CDR3 totals 13 residues. Germline CDR1 is SGHRS and CDR2 is YFSETQ. Trimming removed 5 bases from V and 8 bases from J, with 16 bases in between. Here the CDR3 reads CASRYLSESEAFF. Written as DNA, the CDR3 is TGCGCCAGCAGATATCTCTCGGAGAGCGAAGCTTTCTTT.

V usage is TRBV6-4 and J usage is TRBJ2-1, with TRBD2 identical over 10 bases. Germline V gene sequence: CDR1 MRHNA, CDR2 SNTAGT. V shed 0 bases, J shed 1 base, and the junction held 3 bases outside the gene matches. This CDR3 region has 17 residues. Here the CDR3 reads CASSDSASGSSYNEQFF. CDR3 coding DNA: TGTGCCAGCAGTGACTCGGCTAGCGGGAGTTCCTACAATGAGCAGTTCTTC.

This clone was observed once. The chain is built from TRBV30 and TRBJ1-5; no firm D call. The CDR3 extends over 12 amino acids. V was cut by 4 bases and J by 2 bases, with 6 bases left in between. Germline V lookup: CDR1 GTSNPN, CDR2 SVGIG (reference sequence). In nucleotides, the CDR3 is TGTGCCTGGACTCGCGGCAATCAGCCCCAGCATTTT. Protein product: CAWTRGNQPQHF.

This clone occurred once. V gene TRBV7-9 combines with J gene TRBJ1-2, with 7 bases that match TRBD1. The germline CDR1 and CDR2 sequences are SEHNR and FQNEAQ (reference sequence). V lost 5 bases, J lost 2 bases, and 5 bases stayed unmatched. The CDR3 has 14 amino acids. This CDR3 is CASSHLTGNYGYTF. The CDR3 nucleotides are TGTGCCAGCAGCCACCTGACAGGGAACTATGGCTACACCTTC.

The rearrangement links TRBV2 to TRBJ1-6; D not certain. V lost 7 bases and J 7 bases, leaving 11 bases between the germline ends. Germline-derived CDR1 and CDR2 are SNHLY and FYNNEI. The CDR3 extends over 13 amino acids. The DNA for the CDR3 is TGTGCCAGCATGGGGAGTAGAAATTCACCCCTCCACTTT. Its protein is CASMGSRNSPLHF.

A remark on this clone: Additional DNA sequences in this sample encode the identical CDR3. The chain has TRBV29-1 and TRBJ1-2; D remains unclear. V lost 3 bases and J 3 bases, leaving 5 bases between the germline ends. There are 11 residues in the CDR3. CDR1 and CDR2 (germline): SQVTM, ANQGSEA. DNA for the CDR3: TGCAGCGTTGATAGAGACTATGGCTACACCTTC. This sequence encodes CSVDRDYGYTF.

The chain employs TRBV5-6 and TRBJ1-1; possible D gene TRBD1, 6 bases. Trimming removed 1 base at V and 6 bases at J, with 10 bases between. The CDR3 has 13 residues. CDR1 is SGHDT and CDR2 is YYEEEE in the germline V gene. The CDR3 loop is CASSLYYRAEAFF. The CDR3 DNA follows: TGTGCCAGCAGCTTGTATTACAGGGCTGAAGCTTTCTTT.

The genes are TRBV29-1 and TRBJ1-2; TRBD1 is a possible D gene (6 bases). Trimming took off 7 bases at V and 2 bases at J, with 14 bases between the two ends. The CDR3 extends over 13 amino acids. Germline assignment: CDR1 SQVTM and CDR2 ANQGSEA. The CDR3 bases are TGCAGCGCCAGAACAGGGACCAACTATGGCTACACCTTC. The encoded protein is CSARTGTNYGYTF.

The rearrangement joins TRBV2 to TRBJ2-3; a possible D gene is TRBD1 (6 bases). This CDR3 is built from 14 residues. The ends were cut back, 6 bases at V and 3 bases at J, with 13 bases in the middle. CDR1 is SNHLY and CDR2 is FYNNEI in the germline V gene. As DNA, the CDR3 is TGTGCCAGCAGCAACAGGGTTAGAACAGATACGCAGTATTTT. Amino acid sequence: CASSNRVRTDTQYF.

V is TRBV5-6 and J is TRBJ2-7; 8 bases align to TRBD2. The germline CDR1 and CDR2 sequences are SGHDT and YYEEEE. This CDR3 has 16 amino acids. The V segment lost 5 bases and the J segment 1 base; nucleotides outside the gene matches: 11. The CDR3 region is CASSPPLSGTSYEQYF. CDR3 nucleotide sequence: TGTGCCAGCAGTCCCCCCCTTAGCGGGACTTCCTACGAGCAGTACTTC.

This rearrangement joins TRBV7-2 to TRBJ1-5; maybe TRBD1 (5 bases). Trimming shortened V by 3 bases and J by 5 bases, and 20 bases separated the two germline ends. This CDR3 is built from 17 residues. Germline values: CDR1 SGHTA, CDR2 FQGNSA. The CDR3 sequence: CASSLWLGARPDQPQHF. Here the CDR3 DNA reads TGTGCCAGCAGCTTGTGGCTAGGGGCCAGACCCGATCAGCCCCAGCATTTT. Variable domain in full (rest from reference TRBV7-2 and TRBJ1-5): GAGVSQSPSNKVTEKGKDVELRCDPISGHTALYWYRQSLGQGLEFLIYFQGNSAPDKSGLPSDRFSAERTGGSVSTLTIQRTQQEDSAVYLCASSLWLGARPDQPQHFGDGTRLSIL.

The chain couples TRBV7-2 to TRBJ1-5; weak D call: TRBD1 (5 bases). V was pared by 2 bases and J by 3 bases, with 11 bases between. Germline-derived CDR1 and CDR2 are SGHTA and FQGNSA. The CDR3 covers 15 residues. The CDR3 loop is CASSLNTQDNQPQHF. As DNA, the CDR3 is TGTGCCAGCAGCTTAAATACACAGGACAATCAGCCCCAGCATTTT.

The rearrangement links TRBV7-9 to TRBJ2-1, with 12 bases that match TRBD2. After removal of 1 base from V and 10 bases from J, the junction contained 5 bases not matched to a gene. The CDR3 is 15 amino acids. Germline CDR1 reads SEHNR; CDR2 reads FQNEAQ (reference sequence). The DNA of the CDR3 is TGTGCCAGCAGCTTAGATAGACTAGCGGGAGCAGAGCAGTTCTTC. Translated, it gives CASSLDRLAGAEQFF.

The chain is built from TRBV7-8 and TRBJ2-1; weak D call: TRBD1 (7 bases). V was clipped by 5 bases and J by 6 bases, with 17 bases between them. The germline V gene has CDR1 SGHVS and CDR2 FQNEAQ. This CDR3 comprises 15 residues. This CDR3 is CASSRAGQPGNEQFF. DNA for the CDR3: TGTGCCAGCAGCCGGGCGGGACAGCCGGGCAATGAGCAGTTCTTC.

CDR3 protein: CASSAQSGMGGTDTQYF. The CDR3 DNA reads as TGTGCCAGCTCGGCCCAAAGCGGGATGGGAGGCACAGATACGCAGTATTTT. The J gene is TRBJ2-3, the V gene TRBV18; 7 nucleotides line up with TRBD2. CDR1 and CDR2 from the germline V gene are KGHSH and LQKENI. The CDR3 totals 17 residues. Unmatched junction bases numbered 13, after V lost 6 bases and J lost 1 base.

The rearrangement links TRBV3-1 (or the pseudogene TRBV3-2) to TRBJ1-1, with D perhaps matching TRBD1 (5 bases). This CDR3 spans 17 amino acids. Deletions cut 0 bases from V and 3 bases from J, with 17 bases between. Germline V gene lookup returns CDR1 LGHDT and CDR2 YNNKEL (reference sequence). The CDR3 loop is CASSQEGLEGYYTEAFF. The DNA for the CDR3 is TGTGCCAGCAGCCAAGAGGGGCTGGAGGGTTACTACACTGAAGCTTTCTTT.

The V gene is TRBV30, the J gene TRBJ2-1; 8 positions match TRBD2. This CDR3 region has 15 residues. After removal of 3 bases from V and 7 bases from J, the junction contained 11 bases not matched to a gene. Germline V gene sequence: CDR1 GTSNPN, CDR2 SVGIG (reference sequence). CDR3 DNA: TGTGCCTGGAGCGAACTAGCGGCGGCGGGGAATGAGCAGTTCTTC. It specifies CAWSELAAAGNEQFF. Full variable domain (outside the CDR3, taken from reference TRBV30 and TRBJ2-1): SQTIHQWPATLVQPVGSPLSLECTVEGTSNPNLYWYRQAAGRGLQLLFYSVGIGQISSEVPQNLSASRPQDRQFILSSKKLLLSDSGFYLCAWSELAAAGNEQFFGPGTRLTVL.

The gene calls are TRBV5-1 and TRBJ2-5; D is possibly TRBD1 (6 bases). Germline assignment: CDR1 SGHRS and CDR2 YFSETQ. Trimming shortened V by 0 bases and J by 3 bases, and 9 bases separated the two germline ends. The CDR3 runs to 14 residues. The CDR3 nucleotides are TGCGCCAGCAGCTTGGGAGGGGGAAAAGAGACCCAGTACTTC. The encoded protein is CASSLGGGKETQYF.

V usage is TRBV7-6 and J usage is TRBJ1-1, with D perhaps matching TRBD1 (5 bases). The CDR3 sequence is 17 residues long. Germline V lookup: CDR1 SGHVS, CDR2 FNYEAQ. Deletions cut 0 bases from V and 4 bases from J, with 18 bases between. The CDR3 DNA sequence: TGTGCCAGCAGCTTAGCTTCCGCGGGGGGATGGAGCACTGAAGCTTTCTTT. This sequence encodes CASSLASAGGWSTEAFF.

V is TRBV7-8 and J is TRBJ1-2, with 11 bases that match TRBD1. This CDR3 has 15 amino acids. CDR1 and CDR2 (germline): SGHVS, FQNEAQ. Germline trimming cut 5 bases from V and 7 bases from J; bases unmatched to any gene: 9. The CDR3 sequence is CASSPPGDRGGGYTF. In nucleotides, the CDR3 is TGTGCCAGCAGCCCTCCGGGGGACAGGGGGGGTGGCTACACCTTC. The complete variable domain, with remaining parts taken from reference TRBV7-8 and TRBJ1-2, reads GAGVSQSPRYKVAKRGQDVALRCDPISGHVSLFWYQQALGQGPEFLTYFQNEAQLDKSGLPSDRFFAERPEGSVSTLKIQRTQQEDSAVYLCASSPPGDRGGGYTFGSGTRLTVV.

In this sample, this clone turned up once. The same CDR3 arises from other DNA sequences in this sample as well. The rearrangement uses TRBV11-2 and TRBJ2-1, with TRBD2 matching over 12 bases. There are 13 residues in the CDR3. From germline, CDR1 is SGHAT and CDR2 FQNNGV. V gave up 5 bases and J gave up 7 bases; unmatched junction bases: 0. CDR3 nucleotides: TGTGCCAGCAGCCTAGCGGGGGGGAATGAGCAGTTCTTC. Translating gives CASSLAGGNEQFF.